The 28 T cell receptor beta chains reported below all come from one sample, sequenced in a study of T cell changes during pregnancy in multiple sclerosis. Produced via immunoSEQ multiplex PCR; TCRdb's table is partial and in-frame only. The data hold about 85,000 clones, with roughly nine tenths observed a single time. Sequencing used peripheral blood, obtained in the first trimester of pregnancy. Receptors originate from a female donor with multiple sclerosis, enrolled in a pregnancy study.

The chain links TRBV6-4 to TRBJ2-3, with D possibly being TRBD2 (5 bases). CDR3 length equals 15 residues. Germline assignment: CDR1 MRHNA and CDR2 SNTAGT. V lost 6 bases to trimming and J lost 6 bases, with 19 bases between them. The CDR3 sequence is CASSLKREGSDTQYF. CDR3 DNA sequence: TGTGCCAGCAGCCTCAAGAGGGAAGGAAGCGATACGCAGTATTTT.

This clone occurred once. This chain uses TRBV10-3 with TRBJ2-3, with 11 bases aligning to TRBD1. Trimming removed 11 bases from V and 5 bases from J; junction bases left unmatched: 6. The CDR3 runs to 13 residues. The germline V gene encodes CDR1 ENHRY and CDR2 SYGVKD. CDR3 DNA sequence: TGTGCCCTCGCCGGGACAGGGGGAGATACGCAGTATTTT. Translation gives CALAGTGGDTQYF.

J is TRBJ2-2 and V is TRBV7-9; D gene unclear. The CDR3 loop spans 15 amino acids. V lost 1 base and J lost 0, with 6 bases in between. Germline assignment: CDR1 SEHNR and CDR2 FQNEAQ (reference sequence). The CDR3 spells CASSLDGSNTGELFF. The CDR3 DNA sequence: TGTGCCAGCAGCTTAGACGGTTCGAACACCGGGGAGCTGTTTTTT.

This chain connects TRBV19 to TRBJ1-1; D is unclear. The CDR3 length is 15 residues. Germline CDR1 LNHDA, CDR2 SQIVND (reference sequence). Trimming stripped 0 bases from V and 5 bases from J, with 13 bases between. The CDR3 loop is CASSIDLARRTEAFF. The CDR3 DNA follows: TGTGCCAGTAGTATAGATCTGGCCCGGCGGACTGAAGCTTTCTTT.

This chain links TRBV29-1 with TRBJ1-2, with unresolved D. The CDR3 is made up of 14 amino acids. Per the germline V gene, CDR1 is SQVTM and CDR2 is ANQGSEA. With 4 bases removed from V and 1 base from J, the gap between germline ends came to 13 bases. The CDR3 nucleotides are TGCAGCGTTGGTGGAGGGAAGGGTAACTATGGCTACACCTTC. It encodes CSVGGGKGNYGYTF.

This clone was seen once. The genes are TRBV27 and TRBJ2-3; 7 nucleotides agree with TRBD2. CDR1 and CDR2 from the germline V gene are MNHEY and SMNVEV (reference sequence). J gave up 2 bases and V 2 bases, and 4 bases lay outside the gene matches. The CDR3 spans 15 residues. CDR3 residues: CASSLAGRATDTQYF. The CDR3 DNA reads TGTGCCAGCAGTTTAGCGGGGAGGGCCACAGATACGCAGTATTTT.

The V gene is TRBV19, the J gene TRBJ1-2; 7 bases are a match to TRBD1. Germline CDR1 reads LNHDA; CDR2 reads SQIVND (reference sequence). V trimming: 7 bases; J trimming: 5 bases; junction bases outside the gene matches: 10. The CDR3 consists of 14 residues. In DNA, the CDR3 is TGTGCCAGTACCACCAGGACAGGAGTATATGGCTACACCTTC. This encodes CASTTRTGVYGYTF.

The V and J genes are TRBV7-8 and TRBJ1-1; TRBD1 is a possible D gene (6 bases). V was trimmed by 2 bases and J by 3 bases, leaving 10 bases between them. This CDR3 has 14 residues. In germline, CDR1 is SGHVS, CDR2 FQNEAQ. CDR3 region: CASSLSGADTEAFF. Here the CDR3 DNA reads TGTGCCAGCAGCTTATCAGGGGCAGACACTGAAGCTTTCTTT.

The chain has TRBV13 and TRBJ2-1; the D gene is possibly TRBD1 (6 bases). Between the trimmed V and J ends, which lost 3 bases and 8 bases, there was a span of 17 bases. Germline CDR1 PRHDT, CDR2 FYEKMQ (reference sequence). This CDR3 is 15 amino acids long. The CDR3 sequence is CASSFEKGGKDEQFF. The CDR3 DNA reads TGTGCCAGCAGCTTTGAGAAAGGGGGAAAGGATGAGCAGTTCTTC.

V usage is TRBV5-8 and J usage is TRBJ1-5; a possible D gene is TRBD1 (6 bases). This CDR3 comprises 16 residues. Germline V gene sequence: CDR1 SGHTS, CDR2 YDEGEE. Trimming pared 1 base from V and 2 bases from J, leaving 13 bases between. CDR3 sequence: CASSLSTGSRNQPQHF. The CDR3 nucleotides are TGTGCCAGCAGCTTGAGCACAGGGTCCCGCAATCAGCCCCAGCATTTT. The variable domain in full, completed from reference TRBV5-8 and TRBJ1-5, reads EAGVTQSPTHLIKTRGQQATLRCSPISGHTSVYWYQQALGLGLQFLLWYDEGEERNRGNFPPRFSGRQFPNYSSELNVNALELEDSALYLCASSLSTGSRNQPQHFGDGTRLSIL.

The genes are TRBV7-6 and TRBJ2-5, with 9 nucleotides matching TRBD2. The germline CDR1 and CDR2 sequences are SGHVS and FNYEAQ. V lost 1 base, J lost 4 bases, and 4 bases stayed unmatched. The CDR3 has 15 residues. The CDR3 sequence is CASSLGGRGRETQYF. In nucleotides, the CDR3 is TGTGCCAGCAGCTTAGGCGGGAGGGGGCGAGAGACCCAGTACTTC.

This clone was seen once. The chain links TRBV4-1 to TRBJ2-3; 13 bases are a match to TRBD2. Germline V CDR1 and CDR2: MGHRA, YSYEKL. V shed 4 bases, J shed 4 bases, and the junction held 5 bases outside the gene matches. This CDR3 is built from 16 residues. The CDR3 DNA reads TGCGCCAGCAGCCGCCGGACTAGCGGGGGTGCAGATACGCAGTATTTT. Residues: CASSRRTSGGADTQYF.

In DNA, the CDR3 is TGTGCCAGCAGTAAACAGGGTTTCGGCACCGGGGAGCTGTTTTTT. Its translation is CASSKQGFGTGELFF. V is TRBV6-5 and J is TRBJ2-2; tentative D call: TRBD1 (6 bases). Trimming shortened V by 5 bases and J by 4 bases, and 14 bases separated the two germline ends. Germline V gives CDR1 MNHEY, CDR2 SVGAGI. The CDR3 covers 15 residues.

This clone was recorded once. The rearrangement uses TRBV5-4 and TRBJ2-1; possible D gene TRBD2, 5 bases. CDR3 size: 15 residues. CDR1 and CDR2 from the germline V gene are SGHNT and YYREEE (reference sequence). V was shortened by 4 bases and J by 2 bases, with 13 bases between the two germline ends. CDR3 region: CASSPTGSAYNEQFF. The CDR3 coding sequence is TGTGCCAGCAGCCCGACGGGATCCGCCTACAATGAGCAGTTCTTC.

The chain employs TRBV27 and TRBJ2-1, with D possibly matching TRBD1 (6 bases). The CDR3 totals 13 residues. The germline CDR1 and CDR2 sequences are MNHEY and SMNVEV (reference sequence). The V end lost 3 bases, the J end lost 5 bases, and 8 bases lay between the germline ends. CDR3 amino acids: CASSFTGNNEQFF. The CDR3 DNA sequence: TGTGCCAGCAGTTTCACAGGGAACAATGAGCAGTTCTTC.

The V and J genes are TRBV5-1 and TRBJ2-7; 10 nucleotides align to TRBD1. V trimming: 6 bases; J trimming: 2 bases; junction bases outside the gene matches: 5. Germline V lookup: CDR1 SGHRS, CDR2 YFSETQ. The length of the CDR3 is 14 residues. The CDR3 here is CASKPGQGTYEQYF. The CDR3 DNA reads TGCGCCAGCAAACCGGGACAGGGGACCTACGAGCAGTACTTC.

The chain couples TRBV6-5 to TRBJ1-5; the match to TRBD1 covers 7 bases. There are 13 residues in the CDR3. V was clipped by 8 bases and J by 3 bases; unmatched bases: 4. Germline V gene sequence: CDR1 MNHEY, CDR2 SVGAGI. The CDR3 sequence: CASSGTANQPQHF. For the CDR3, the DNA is TGTGCCAGCTCGGGGACAGCCAATCAGCCCCAGCATTTT.

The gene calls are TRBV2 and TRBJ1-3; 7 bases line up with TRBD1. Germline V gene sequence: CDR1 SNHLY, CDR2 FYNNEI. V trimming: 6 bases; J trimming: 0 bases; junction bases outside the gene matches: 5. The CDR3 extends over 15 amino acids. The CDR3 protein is CASRSGTVSGNTIYF. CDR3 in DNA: TGTGCCAGCAGATCCGGGACAGTCTCTGGAAACACCATATATTTT.

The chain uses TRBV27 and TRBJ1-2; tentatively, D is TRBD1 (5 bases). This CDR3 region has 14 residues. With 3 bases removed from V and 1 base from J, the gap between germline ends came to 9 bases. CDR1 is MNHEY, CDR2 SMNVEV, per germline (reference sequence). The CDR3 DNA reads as TGTGCCAGCAGTTTGGGGGGATTTAACTATGGCTACACCTTC. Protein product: CASSLGGFNYGYTF.

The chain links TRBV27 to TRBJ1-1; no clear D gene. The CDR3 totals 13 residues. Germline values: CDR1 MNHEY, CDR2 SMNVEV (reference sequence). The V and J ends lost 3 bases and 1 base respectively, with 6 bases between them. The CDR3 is CASSLIQNTEAFF. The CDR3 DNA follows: TGTGCCAGCAGTTTGATACAGAACACTGAAGCTTTCTTT.

The CDR3: CASSYPGTSGQETQYF. The CDR3 DNA is TGTGCCAGCAGTTACCCCGGGACTAGCGGACAAGAGACCCAGTACTTC. The chain combines TRBV6-6 with TRBJ2-5; TRBD2 agrees at 11 bases. The trim removed 2 bases at V and 2 bases at J, leaving 4 bases unmatched. Germline assignment: CDR1 MNHNY and CDR2 SVGAGI (reference sequence). The CDR3 runs 16 residues.

CDR3 nucleotides: TGTGCCTGGGCCTTTAGCTCTGGGGCCAACGTCCTGACTTTC. Translating gives CAWAFSSGANVLTF. The chain employs TRBV30 and TRBJ2-6; D remains ambiguous. There are 14 residues in the CDR3. Trimming removed 5 bases at V and 0 bases at J, with 8 bases between. Germline CDR1 reads GTSNPN; CDR2 reads SVGIG (reference sequence).

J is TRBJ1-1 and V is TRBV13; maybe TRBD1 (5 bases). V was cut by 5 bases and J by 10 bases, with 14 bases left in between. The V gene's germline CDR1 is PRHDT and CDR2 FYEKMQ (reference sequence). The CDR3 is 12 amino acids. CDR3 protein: CASSGGIGGAFF. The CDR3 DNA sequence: TGTGCCAGCAGCGGTGGGATCGGGGGAGCTTTCTTT.

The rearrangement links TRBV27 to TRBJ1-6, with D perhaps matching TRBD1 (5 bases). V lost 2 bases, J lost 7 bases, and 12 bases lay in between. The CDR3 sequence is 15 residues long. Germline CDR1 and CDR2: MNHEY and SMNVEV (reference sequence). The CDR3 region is CASSLHGGVNSPLHF. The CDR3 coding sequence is TGTGCCAGCAGTTTACATGGAGGGGTCAATTCACCCCTCCACTTT.

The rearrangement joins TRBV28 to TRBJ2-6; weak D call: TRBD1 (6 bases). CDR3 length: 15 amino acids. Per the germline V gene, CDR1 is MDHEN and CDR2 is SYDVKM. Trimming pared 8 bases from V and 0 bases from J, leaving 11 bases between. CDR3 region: CASRGGDSGANVLTF. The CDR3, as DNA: TGTGCCAGCCGAGGGGGAGACTCTGGGGCCAACGTCCTGACTTTC.

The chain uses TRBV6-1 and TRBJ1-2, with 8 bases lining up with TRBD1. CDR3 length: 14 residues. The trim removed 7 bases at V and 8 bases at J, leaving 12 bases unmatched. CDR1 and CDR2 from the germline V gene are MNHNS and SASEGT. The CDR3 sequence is CASILGQGGYGYTF. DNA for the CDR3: TGTGCCAGCATTCTAGGACAGGGAGGATACGGCTACACCTTC.

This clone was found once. This CDR3 is CASSLGAGHRNSPLHF. The CDR3 DNA reads as TGTGCCAGCAGTTTAGGGGCCGGTCACCGTAATTCACCCCTCCACTTT. This chain links TRBV27 with TRBJ1-6; perhaps TRBD1 as D (5 bases). Germline V gene lookup returns CDR1 MNHEY and CDR2 SMNVEV (reference sequence). The CDR3 totals 16 residues. V shed 2 bases and J shed 6 bases, with 14 bases lying between them.

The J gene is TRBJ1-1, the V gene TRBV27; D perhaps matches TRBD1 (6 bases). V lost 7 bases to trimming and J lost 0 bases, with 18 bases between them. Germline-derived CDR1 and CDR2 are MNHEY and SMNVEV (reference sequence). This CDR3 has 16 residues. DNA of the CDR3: TGTGCCAGCATGACAAGCAGGGGCGGAATGAACACTGAAGCTTTCTTT. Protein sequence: CASMTSRGGMNTEAFF.